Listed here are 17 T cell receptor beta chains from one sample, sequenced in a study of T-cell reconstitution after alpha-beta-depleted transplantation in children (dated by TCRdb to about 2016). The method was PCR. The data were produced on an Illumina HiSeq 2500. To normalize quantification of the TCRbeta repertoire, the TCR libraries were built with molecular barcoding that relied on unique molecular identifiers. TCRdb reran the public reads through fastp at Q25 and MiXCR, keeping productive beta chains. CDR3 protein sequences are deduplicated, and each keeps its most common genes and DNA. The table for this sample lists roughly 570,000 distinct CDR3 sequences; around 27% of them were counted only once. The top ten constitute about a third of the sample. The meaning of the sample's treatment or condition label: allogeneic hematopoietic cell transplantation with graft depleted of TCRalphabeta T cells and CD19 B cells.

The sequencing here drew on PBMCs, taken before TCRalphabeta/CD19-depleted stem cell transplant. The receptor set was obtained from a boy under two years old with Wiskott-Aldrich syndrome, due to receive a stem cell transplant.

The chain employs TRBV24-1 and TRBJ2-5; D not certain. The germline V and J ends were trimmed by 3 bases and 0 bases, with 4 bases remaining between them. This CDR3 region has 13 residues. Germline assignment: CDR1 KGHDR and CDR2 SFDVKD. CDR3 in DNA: TGTGCCACCAGTGATAAGGACCAAGAGACCCAGTACTTC. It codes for CATSDKDQETQYF.

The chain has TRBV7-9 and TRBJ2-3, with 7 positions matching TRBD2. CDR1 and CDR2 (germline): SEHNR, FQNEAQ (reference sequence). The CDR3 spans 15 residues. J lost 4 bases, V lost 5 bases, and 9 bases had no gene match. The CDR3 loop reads CASSQGGGSADTQYF. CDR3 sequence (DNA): TGTGCCAGCAGCCAAGGAGGCGGGAGTGCAGATACGCAGTATTTT. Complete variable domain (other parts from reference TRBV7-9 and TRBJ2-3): DTGVSQNPRHKITKRGQNVTFRCDPISEHNRLYWYRQTLGQGPEFLTYFQNEAQLEKSRLLSDRFSAERPKGSFSTLEIQRTEQGDSAMYLCASSQGGGSADTQYFGPGTRLTVL.

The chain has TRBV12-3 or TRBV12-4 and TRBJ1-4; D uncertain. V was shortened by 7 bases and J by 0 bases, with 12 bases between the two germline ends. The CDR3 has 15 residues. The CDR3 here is CASNLGIATNEKLFF. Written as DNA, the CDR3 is TGTGCCAGCAACCTGGGGATAGCAACTAATGAAAAACTGTTTTTT.

The CDR3 nucleotides read TGTGCCAGCAGCTTATCCCGGACTAAGCGGGCTAATGAGCAGTTCTTC. Amino acids: CASSLSRTKRANEQFF. The chain has TRBV7-2 and TRBJ2-1, with a possible D match to TRBD2 (6 bases). Germline CDR1 SGHTA, CDR2 FQGNSA. The CDR3 runs 16 residues. Trimming removed 2 bases from V and 7 bases from J, with 18 bases in between. Looking up the rest from reference TRBV7-2 and TRBJ2-1 gives the full variable domain: GAGVSQSPSNKVTEKGKDVELRCDPISGHTALYWYRQSLGQGLEFLIYFQGNSAPDKSGLPSDRFSAERTGGSVSTLTIQRTQQEDSAVYLCASSLSRTKRANEQFFGPGTRLTVL.

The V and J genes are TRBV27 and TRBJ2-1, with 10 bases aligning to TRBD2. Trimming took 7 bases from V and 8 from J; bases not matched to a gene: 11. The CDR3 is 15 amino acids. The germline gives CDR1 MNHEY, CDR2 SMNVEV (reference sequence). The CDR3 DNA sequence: TGTGCCAGCACCAACTGGCTAGCGGGAGTCCATGAGCAGTTCTTC. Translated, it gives CASTNWLAGVHEQFF.

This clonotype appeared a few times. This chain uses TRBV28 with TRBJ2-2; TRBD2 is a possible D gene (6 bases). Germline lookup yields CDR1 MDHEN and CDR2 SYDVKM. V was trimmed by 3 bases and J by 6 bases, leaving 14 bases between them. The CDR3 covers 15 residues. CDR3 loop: CASSFEASGAGELFF. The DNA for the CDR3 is TGTGCCAGCAGTTTTGAGGCCTCGGGGGCCGGGGAGCTGTTTTTT.

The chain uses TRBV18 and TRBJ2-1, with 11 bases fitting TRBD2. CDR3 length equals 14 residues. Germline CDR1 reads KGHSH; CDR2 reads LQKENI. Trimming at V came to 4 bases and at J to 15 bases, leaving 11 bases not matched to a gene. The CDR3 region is CASSLTTSGGSRFF. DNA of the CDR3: TGTGCCAGCTCACTAACTACTAGCGGGGGTTCCCGGTTCTTC.

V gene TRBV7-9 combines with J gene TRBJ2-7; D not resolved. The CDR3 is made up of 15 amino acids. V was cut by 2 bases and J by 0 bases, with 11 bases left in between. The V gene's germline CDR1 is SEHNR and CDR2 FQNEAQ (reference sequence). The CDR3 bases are TGTGCCAGCAGCTTAAGTCTTCCCTCCTCCTACGAGCAGTACTTC. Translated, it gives CASSLSLPSSYEQYF.

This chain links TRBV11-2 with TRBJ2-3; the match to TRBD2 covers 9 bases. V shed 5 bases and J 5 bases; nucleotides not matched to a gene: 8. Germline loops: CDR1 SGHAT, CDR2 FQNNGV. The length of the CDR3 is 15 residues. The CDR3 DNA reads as TGTGCCAGCAGCCTAAGCGGGAGGAACGTAGATACGCAGTATTTT. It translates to CASSLSGRNVDTQYF. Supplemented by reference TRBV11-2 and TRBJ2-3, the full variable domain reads EAGVAQSPRYKIIEKRQSVAFWCNPISGHATLYWYQQILGQGPKLLIQFQNNGVVDDSQLPKDRFSAERLKGVDSTLKIQPAKLEDSAVYLCASSLSGRNVDTQYFGPGTRLTVL.

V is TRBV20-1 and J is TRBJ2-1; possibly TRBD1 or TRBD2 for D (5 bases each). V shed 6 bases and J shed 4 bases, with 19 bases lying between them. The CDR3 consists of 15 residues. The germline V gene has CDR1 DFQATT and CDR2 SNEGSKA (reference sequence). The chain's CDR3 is CSARGTGNGYNEQFF. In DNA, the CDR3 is TGCAGTGCCCGAGGGACCGGGAACGGATACAATGAGCAGTTCTTC.

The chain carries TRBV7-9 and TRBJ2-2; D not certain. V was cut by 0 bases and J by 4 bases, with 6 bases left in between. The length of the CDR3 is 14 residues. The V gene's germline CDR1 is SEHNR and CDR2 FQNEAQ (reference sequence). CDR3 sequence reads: CASSLASTTGELFF. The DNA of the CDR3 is TGTGCCAGCAGCTTAGCGAGTACCACCGGGGAGCTGTTTTTT.

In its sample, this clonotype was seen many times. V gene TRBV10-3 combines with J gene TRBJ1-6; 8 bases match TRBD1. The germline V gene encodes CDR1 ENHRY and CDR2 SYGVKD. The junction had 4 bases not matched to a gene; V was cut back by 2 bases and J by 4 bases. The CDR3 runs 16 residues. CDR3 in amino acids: CAISEPGGQYNSPLHF. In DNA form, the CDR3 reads TGTGCCATCAGTGAGCCAGGGGGCCAATATAATTCACCCCTCCACTTT.

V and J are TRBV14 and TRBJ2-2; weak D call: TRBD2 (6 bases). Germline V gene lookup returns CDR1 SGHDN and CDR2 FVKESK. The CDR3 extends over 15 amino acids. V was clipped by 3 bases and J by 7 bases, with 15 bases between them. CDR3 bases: TGTGCCAGCAGCCACCGGGACTCCCCGAGCGGGGAGCTGTTTTTT. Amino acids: CASSHRDSPSGELFF.

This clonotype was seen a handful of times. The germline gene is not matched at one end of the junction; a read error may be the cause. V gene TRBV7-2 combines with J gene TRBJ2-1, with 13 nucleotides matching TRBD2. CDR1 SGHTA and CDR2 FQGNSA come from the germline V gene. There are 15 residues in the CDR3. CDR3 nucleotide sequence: TGTGCCAGCAGCATTTGGACTAGCGGGGGATACAATGAGCAGTTC. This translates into CASSIWTSGGYNEQF.

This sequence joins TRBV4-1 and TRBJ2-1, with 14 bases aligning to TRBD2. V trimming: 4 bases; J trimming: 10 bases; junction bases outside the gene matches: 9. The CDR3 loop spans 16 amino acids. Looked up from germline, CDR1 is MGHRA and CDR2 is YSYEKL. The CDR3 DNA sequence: TGCGCCAGCAGCCCCTTCGGGACTAGCGGGAGAAACGAGCAGTTCTTC. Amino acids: CASSPFGTSGRNEQFF.

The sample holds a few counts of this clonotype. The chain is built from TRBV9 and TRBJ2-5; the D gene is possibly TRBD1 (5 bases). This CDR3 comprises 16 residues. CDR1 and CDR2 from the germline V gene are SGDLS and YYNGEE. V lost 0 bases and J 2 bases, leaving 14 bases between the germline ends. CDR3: CASSVATTAIQETQYF. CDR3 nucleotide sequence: TGTGCCAGCAGCGTAGCTACGACAGCCATACAAGAGACCCAGTACTTC.

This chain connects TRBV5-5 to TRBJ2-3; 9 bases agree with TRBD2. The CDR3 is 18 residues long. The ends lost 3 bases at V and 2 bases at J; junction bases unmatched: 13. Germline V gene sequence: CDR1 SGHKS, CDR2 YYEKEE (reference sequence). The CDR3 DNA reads TGTGCCAGCAGCTCCCTAGCGGGACGGGAATTATTCACAGATACGCAGTATTTT. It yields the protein CASSSLAGRELFTDTQYF.